This T cell receptor (beta chain) was recorded in a study of OX40 agonist ivuxolimab in advanced cancers. Study details: Each dose-escalation patient presented with hepatocellular carcinoma, melanoma, renal cell or head and neck cancer.

Germline lookup yields CDR1 SGHNT and CDR2 YYREEE (reference sequence). Trimming took off 0 bases at V and 6 bases at J, with 14 bases between the two ends. The length of the CDR3 is 15 residues. The study's findings and limits: It was also the case that some nonresponders had low normalized T-cell clonal expansion. Among T cells, CD8+ cells averaged more expanded clones than CD4+ cells.

On this clone: As yet, its antigen is unknown.

Here immunoSEQ multiplex PCR was the method, and the copy in TCRdb shows in-frame clones only, minus some. The table records around 90,000 clones, approximately 90% of them present only once. This sequence originates from an adult with an advanced solid tumor such as melanoma, head and neck, liver or kidney cancer. Sequencing was performed on CD4+ or CD8+ T cells sorted from blood, taken in a trial of the OX40 agonist ivuxolimab. The rearrangement uses TRBV5-4 and TRBJ2-3; a possible D gene is TRBD1 (6 bases). The DNA of the CDR3 is TGTGCCAGCAGCTTGGACCAGGGTAGGGGGGATACGCAGTATTTT. Encoded protein: CASSLDQGRGDTQYF.